Shown below are 24 T cell receptor beta chains from a single sample sequenced in a study of T cells in Graves' hyperthyroidism and ophthalmopathy. The source material, RNA transcripts, was used to amplify TCR beta CDR3 regions. The primer set for the first-round RT-PCR of the TCR CDR3 was HTBI. Via MiXCR, TCRdb re-called the multiplex PCR reads, giving one row per CDR3 protein. The repertoire consists of roughly 420,000 distinct CDR3 sequences, with roughly 13% occurring once and the leading ten covering 4% to 6.5%. The sample taken for sequencing was blood. The receptors come from a young woman with Graves' hyperthyroidism.

The rearrangement joins TRBV5-1 to TRBJ2-7; D remains unclear. This CDR3 has 13 residues. V was clipped by 2 bases and J by 5 bases, with 11 bases between them. From germline, CDR1 is SGHRS and CDR2 YFSETQ. The CDR3, as DNA: TGCGCCAGCAGCTTCCGCGGCCAGGACGAGCAGTACTTC. This encodes CASSFRGQDEQYF.

This clonotype has at least ten counts. This chain uses TRBV12-3 or TRBV12-4 with TRBJ2-2; 8 positions match TRBD2. The trim removed 3 bases at V and 6 bases at J, leaving 6 bases unmatched. This CDR3 region has 15 residues. This CDR3 is CASSFPAGVAGELFF. Written as DNA, the CDR3 is TGTGCCAGCAGTTTCCCAGCGGGAGTCGCCGGGGAGCTGTTTTTT.

This clonotype appeared many times. The chain carries TRBV29-1 and TRBJ2-7; a possible D gene is TRBD1 (5 bases). This CDR3 has 12 amino acids. V was shortened by 4 bases and J by 4 bases, with 11 bases between the two germline ends. Per germline, CDR1 SQVTM and CDR2 ANQGSEA. The DNA of the CDR3 is TGCAGCGTTGCCCAGGGCGCGTACGAGCAGTACTTC. It codes for CSVAQGAYEQYF.

This clonotype was counted only a few times. The gene calls are TRBV19 and TRBJ2-5; 12 bases align to TRBD2. Germline V CDR1 and CDR2: LNHDA, SQIVND (reference sequence). The J segment lost 5 bases and the V segment lost 5 bases, leaving 9 bases of the junction unmatched. The length of the CDR3 is 16 residues. In DNA form, the CDR3 reads TGTGCCAGTAGTGCCAGACTAGCGGGAGAGCGGGAGACCCAGTACTTC. This encodes CASSARLAGERETQYF.

This clonotype occurred a few times. J is TRBJ2-6 and V is TRBV6-1; the D is unclear. With 2 bases removed from V and 8 bases from J, the gap between germline ends came to 4 bases. The CDR3 contains 12 residues. CDR1 is MNHNS, CDR2 SASEGT, per germline. In nucleotides, the CDR3 is TGTGCCAGCAGTGAATGGACCAACGTCCTGACTTTC. This encodes CASSEWTNVLTF.

In this sample, this clonotype turned up many times. J is TRBJ1-5 and V is TRBV7-2; D possibly corresponds to TRBD1 (6 bases). The V and J ends lost 1 base and 1 base respectively, with 8 bases between them. CDR1 and CDR2 (germline): SGHTA, FQGNSA. This CDR3 has 15 amino acids. The CDR3 DNA reads TGTGCCAGCAGCTTAGAAGGGGGGAGCAATCAGCCCCAGCATTTT. The encoded protein is CASSLEGGSNQPQHF.

The V gene is TRBV9, the J gene TRBJ2-3, with D possibly TRBD2 on 5 matching bases. The CDR3 runs 15 residues. V lost 3 bases and J lost 1, with 12 bases in between. Germline CDR1 reads SGDLS; CDR2 reads YYNGEE. CDR3 in DNA: TGTGCCAGCAGCGAAAGACTGGAGGGCACAGATACGCAGTATTTT. It is translated as CASSERLEGTDTQYF. Full variable domain (missing parts from reference TRBV9 and TRBJ2-3): DSGVTQTPKHLITATGQRVTLRCSPRSGDLSVYWYQQSLDQGLQFLIQYYNGEERAKGNILERFSAQQFPDLHSELNLSSLELGDSALYFCASSERLEGTDTQYFGPGTRLTVL.

Remarks on this clonotype: One base away lies a much larger clone, so this may be a sequencing read error. The chain recombines TRBV6-2 or TRBV6-3 with TRBJ1-1, with D unresolved. The CDR3 sequence is 13 residues long. Germline CDR1 MNHEY, CDR2 SVGEGT. CDR3: CAGSYGQYTEAFF. The CDR3 nucleotides read TGTGCCGGCAGTTACGGGCAGTACACTGAAGCTTTCTTT.

This clonotype occurred many times. The chain has TRBV6-1 and TRBJ1-5; D not resolved. Deletions cut 5 bases from V and 6 bases from J, with 11 bases between. Looked up from germline, CDR1 is MNHNS and CDR2 is SASEGT. There are 13 residues in the CDR3. The CDR3 DNA is TGTGCCAGCAGTTTTCTTAGCGGTCAGCCCCAGCATTTT. Its translation is CASSFLSGQPQHF.

The chain recombines TRBV3-1 with TRBJ2-1, with no clear D. This CDR3 region has 12 residues. The germline V and J ends were trimmed by 4 bases and 10 bases, with 11 bases remaining between them. Germline V gene lookup returns CDR1 LGHDT and CDR2 YNNKEL (reference sequence). The CDR3 reads CASSLTIGEQFF. For the CDR3, the DNA is TGTGCCAGCAGCCTCACGATAGGGGAGCAGTTCTTC.

This clonotype has ten or more counts. This CDR3 is CASSFLTGERGNQPQHF. CDR3 sequence (DNA): TGTGCCAGCAGCTTCCTGACAGGGGAGAGGGGCAATCAGCCCCAGCATTTT. The chain carries TRBV7-6 and TRBJ1-5; 8 bases fit TRBD1. CDR1 and CDR2 from the germline V gene are SGHVS and FNYEAQ. The CDR3 is made up of 17 amino acids. The junction had 9 bases not matched to a gene; V was cut back by 3 bases and J by 2 bases.

The rearrangement joins TRBV5-1 to TRBJ2-4; TRBD2 is a possible D gene (6 bases). V was shortened by 3 bases and J by 2 bases, with 12 bases between the two germline ends. Looked up from germline, CDR1 is SGHRS and CDR2 is YFSETQ. The CDR3 is 15 residues long. DNA of the CDR3: TGCGCCAGCAGCTCCTGGGGGGACTCCAAAAACATTCAGTACTTC. Translating gives CASSSWGDSKNIQYF.

This clonotype was observed many times. V gene TRBV28 combines with J gene TRBJ1-1; no firm D call. CDR1 is MDHEN and CDR2 is SYDVKM in the germline V gene. This CDR3 is 14 amino acids long. V lost 5 bases, J lost 4 bases, and 14 bases lay in between. CDR3 loop: CASSVGPLGTEAFF. The DNA for the CDR3 is TGTGCCAGCAGTGTGGGCCCCCTGGGCACTGAAGCTTTCTTT.

This clonotype has only a few counts. The chain combines TRBV5-6 with TRBJ1-5; tentatively, D is TRBD1 (5 bases). V lost 1 base to trimming and J lost 4 bases, with 15 bases between them. This CDR3 has 16 amino acids. CDR1 and CDR2 from the germline V gene are SGHDT and YYEEEE. The DNA of the CDR3 is TGTGCCAGCAGCTTGTGGGGCGCAGGGATGAATCAGCCCCAGCATTTT. Protein: CASSLWGAGMNQPQHF.

This clonotype occurred many times. V and J are TRBV12-3 or TRBV12-4 and TRBJ2-5; 9 bases align to TRBD2. This CDR3 region has 17 residues. Trimming removed 5 bases from V and 5 bases from J; junction bases left unmatched: 15. This chain's CDR3 is CASSAPGVAGEGETQYF. The CDR3 DNA follows: TGTGCCAGCAGTGCCCCAGGAGTAGCGGGAGAGGGGGAGACCCAGTACTTC.

This clonotype was found many times. This chain connects TRBV7-8 to TRBJ1-2; a weak D match, TRBD1 (5 bases). Looked up from germline, CDR1 is SGHVS and CDR2 is FQNEAQ. This CDR3 has 13 residues. Trimming shortened V by 6 bases and J by 3 bases, and 11 bases separated the two germline ends. CDR3 region: CASSVARDYGYTF. The CDR3 DNA follows: TGTGCCAGCAGTGTAGCCAGGGACTATGGCTACACCTTC.

This clonotype was seen at least ten times. V and J are TRBV18 and TRBJ2-1, with D perhaps TRBD2 (5 bases). CDR1 KGHSH and CDR2 LQKENI come from the germline V gene. Trimming took off 0 bases at V and 3 bases at J, with 12 bases between the two ends. This CDR3 comprises 16 residues. The CDR3 spells CASSPPGSAVYNEQFF. CDR3 nucleotides: TGTGCCAGCTCACCACCGGGTAGCGCCGTCTACAATGAGCAGTTCTTC.

This clonotype was seen at least ten times. The V call is TRBV7-2, the J call TRBJ2-1, with D tentatively TRBD1 (5 bases). Germline V gene lookup returns CDR1 SGHTA and CDR2 FQGNSA. The germline V and J ends were trimmed by 3 bases and 0 bases, with 6 bases remaining between them. This CDR3 has 14 residues. CDR3 residues: CASSFRVSYNEQFF. CDR3 DNA: TGTGCCAGCAGCTTCAGGGTCTCCTACAATGAGCAGTTCTTC.

In its sample, this clonotype was seen a few times. The rearrangement links TRBV3-1 to TRBJ1-2; D not certain. The CDR3 loop spans 12 amino acids. Between the trimmed V and J ends, which lost 1 base and 8 bases, there was a span of 8 bases. Germline values: CDR1 LGHDT, CDR2 YNNKEL (reference sequence). The CDR3 region is CASSQGAGGYTF. DNA for the CDR3: TGTGCCAGCAGCCAAGGGGCCGGGGGCTACACCTTC.

This clonotype appeared many times. The V call is TRBV11-2, the J call TRBJ1-4, with D tentatively TRBD1 (6 bases). The V end was cut by 3 bases, the J end by 2 bases, with 13 bases between. Germline lookup yields CDR1 SGHAT and CDR2 FQNNGV. This CDR3 has 16 amino acids. Written as DNA, the CDR3 is TGTGCCAGCAGCTTGGCAGGGGCGAAGACTAATGAAAAACTGTTTTTT. It codes for CASSLAGAKTNEKLFF. Variable domain in full (rest from reference TRBV11-2 and TRBJ1-4): EAGVAQSPRYKIIEKRQSVAFWCNPISGHATLYWYQQILGQGPKLLIQFQNNGVVDDSQLPKDRFSAERLKGVDSTLKIQPAKLEDSAVYLCASSLAGAKTNEKLFFGSGTQLSVL.

Comment on this clonotype: An end of the junction does not agree with germline; a read error may underlie this. The chain has TRBV29-1 and TRBJ2-1; D possibly uses TRBD1 or TRBD2 (7 bases each). Germline lookup yields CDR1 SQVTM and CDR2 ANQGSEA. The CDR3 is 15 residues long. The CDR3 sequence is CSVAGGGSSCNEQFF. CDR3 DNA: TGCAGCGTTGCAGGGGGGGGGTCCTCCTGCAATGAGCAGTTCTTC.

There are many counts of this clonotype. The CDR3 DNA is TGTGCCAGCAGTCCGGGACTAGCATTGAAAGAGACCCAGTACTTC. This translates into CASSPGLALKETQYF. The rearrangement uses TRBV6-1 and TRBJ2-5, with TRBD2 matching over 9 bases. Trimming at V came to 5 bases and at J to 3 bases, leaving 7 bases not matched to a gene. From germline, CDR1 is MNHNS and CDR2 SASEGT. CDR3 size: 15 residues.

Details on this clonotype: One junction end disagrees with the germline gene, perhaps due to a read error. The rearrangement links TRBV6-2 or TRBV6-3 to TRBJ2-3, with D uncertain. CDR3 length equals 12 residues. Germline CDR1 and CDR2: MNHEY and SVGEGT. The CDR3: CASSYSTTVPSF. Written as DNA, the CDR3 is TGTGCCAGCAGTTACTCCACCACCGTCCCTTCCTTC.

The table lists this clonotype with many counts. This rearrangement joins TRBV20-1 to TRBJ2-1; 9 bases match TRBD1. Germline trimming cut 5 bases from V and 1 base from J; bases unmatched to any gene: 9. The CDR3 is 16 residues long. Germline V gene lookup returns CDR1 DFQATT and CDR2 SNEGSKA (reference sequence). CDR3 region: CSAQYRGRASYNEQFF. The CDR3 bases are TGCAGTGCTCAATACAGGGGGCGGGCATCCTACAATGAGCAGTTCTTC.